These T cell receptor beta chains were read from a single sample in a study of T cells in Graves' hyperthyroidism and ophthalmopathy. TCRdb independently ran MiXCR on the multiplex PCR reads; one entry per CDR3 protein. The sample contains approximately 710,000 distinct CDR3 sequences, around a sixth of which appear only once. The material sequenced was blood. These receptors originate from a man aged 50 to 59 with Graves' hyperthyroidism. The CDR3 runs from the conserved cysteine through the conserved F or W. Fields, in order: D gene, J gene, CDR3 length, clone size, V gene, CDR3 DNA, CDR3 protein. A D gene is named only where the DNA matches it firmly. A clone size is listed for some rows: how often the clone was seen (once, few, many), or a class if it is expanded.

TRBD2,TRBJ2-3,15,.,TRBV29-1,TGCAGCGTTGATGGACTAGCGGGAGGAGGTGATACGCAGTATTTT,CSVDGLAGGGDTQYF
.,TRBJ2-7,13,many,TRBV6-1,TGTGCCAGCAGTGAACTCCCCCTCTACGAGCAGTACTTC,CASSELPLYEQYF
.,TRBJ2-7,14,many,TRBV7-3,TGTGCCAGCAGCTTACTCCCGGACAGTTACGAGCAGTACTTC,CASSLLPDSYEQYF
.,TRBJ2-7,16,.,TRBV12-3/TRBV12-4,TGTGCCAGCAGTTTTCTCGATCCGGGGGGCAGATACGAGCAGTACTTC,CASSFLDPGGRYEQYF
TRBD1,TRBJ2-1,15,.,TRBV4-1,TGCGCCAGCAGCCCACCGGGACAGGGTACTCATGAGCAGTTCTTC,CASSPPGQGTHEQFF
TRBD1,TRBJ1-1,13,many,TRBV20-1,TGCAACCTCGGGCCCGCAGGGGGAACTGAAGCTTTCTTT,CNLGPAGGTEAFF
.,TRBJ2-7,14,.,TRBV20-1,TGCAGTGCTAGAGATCTAGGGGTTAACTACGAGCAGTACTTC,CSARDLGVNYEQYF
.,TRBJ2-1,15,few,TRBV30,TGTGCCTGGAGTGTAGGTTGGCGTACCGTCAATGAGCAGTTCTTC,CAWSVGWRTVNEQFF
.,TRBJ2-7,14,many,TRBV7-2,TGTGCCAGCAGCTTAAATCCCGGGGGTCACGAGCAGTACTTC,CASSLNPGGHEQYF
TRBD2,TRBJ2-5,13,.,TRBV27,TGTGCCAGCGGGCTAGCGGACCAAGAGACCCAGTACTTC,CASGLADQETQYF
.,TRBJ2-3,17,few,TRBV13,TGTGCCAGCAGCGACTACCCTTTCCAACCTGGCACAGATACGCAGTATTTT,CASSDYPFQPGTDTQYF
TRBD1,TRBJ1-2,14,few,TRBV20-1,TGCAGTGCCTTGCGGGGACAGGGCCCGTTTGGCTACACCTTC,CSALRGQGPFGYTF
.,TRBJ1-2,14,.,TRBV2,TGTGCCAGCAGTGAATTTCGGGGGAACTATGGCTACACCTTC,CASSEFRGNYGYTF
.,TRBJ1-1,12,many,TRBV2,TGTGCCAGCAGGGCTTACGGCACTGAAGCTTTCTTT,CASRAYGTEAFF
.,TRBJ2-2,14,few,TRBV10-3,TGTGCCATCAGTGAGTCGGGTAACACCGGGGAGCTGTTTTTT,CAISESGNTGELFF
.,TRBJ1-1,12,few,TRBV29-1,TGCAGCGTTGGGAGGCCCGGGACTGAAGCTTTCTTT,CSVGRPGTEAFF
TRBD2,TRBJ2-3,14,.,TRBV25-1,TGTGCCAGCAATGAGGGAGGCGGGGGAGATACGCAGTATTTT,CASNEGGGGDTQYF
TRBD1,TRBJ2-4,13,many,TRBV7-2,TGTGCCAGCAGCCTTGGACAGGGCAACATTCAGTACTTC,CASSLGQGNIQYF
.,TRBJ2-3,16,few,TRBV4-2,TGTGCCAGCAGCCAAGACTTTAGCGGAGGGTTCGATACGCAGTATTTT,CASSQDFSGGFDTQYF
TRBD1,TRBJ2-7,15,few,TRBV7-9,TGTGCCAGCAGCAATTTTGGACAGGGGATATACGAGCAGTACTTC,CASSNFGQGIYEQYF
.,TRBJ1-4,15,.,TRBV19,TGTGCCAGTAGTTTCCGACAGGAGATTAATGAAAAACTGTTTTTT,CASSFRQEINEKLFF
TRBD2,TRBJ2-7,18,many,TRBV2,TGTGCCAGCAGTGGGGTCCCGGGACTAGCGGGAGTGGGGTACGAGCAGTACTTC,CASSGVPGLAGVGYEQYF
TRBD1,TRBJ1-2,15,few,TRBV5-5,TGTGCCAGCAGCTTGGATTTGACAGGGGGCTTCGGCTACACCTTC,CASSLDLTGGFGYTF
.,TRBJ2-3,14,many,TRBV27,TGTGCCAGCAGTTTCCCCGGCTACACAGATACGCAGTATTTT,CASSFPGYTDTQYF
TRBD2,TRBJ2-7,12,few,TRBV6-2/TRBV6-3,TGTGCCAGCGGGACTAGTCTTTACGAGCAGTACTTC,CASGTSLYEQYF
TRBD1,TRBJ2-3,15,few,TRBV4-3,TGCGCCAGCAGCCGACGACAGGGACGCGAAGATACGCAGTATTTT,CASSRRQGREDTQYF
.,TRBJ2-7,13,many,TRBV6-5,TGTGCCAGCAGTTACGGGTCCGGATACGAGCAGTACTTC,CASSYGSGYEQYF
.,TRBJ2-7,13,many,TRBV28,TGTGCCAGCAGTTTACGGACTTACGGAGAGCAGTACTTC,CASSLRTYGEQYF
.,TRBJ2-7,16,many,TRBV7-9,TGTGCCAGCAGCCCCCCCGGGACGGGAGATCTCTACGAGCAGTACTTC,CASSPPGTGDLYEQYF
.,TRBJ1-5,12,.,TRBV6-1,TGTGCCAGCAGGAAACCAAATCAGCCCCAGCATTTT,CASRKPNQPQHF
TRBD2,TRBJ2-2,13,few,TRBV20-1,TGCAGTGCCGAAGCGGGAGAGACCGGGGAGCTGTTTTTT,CSAEAGETGELFF
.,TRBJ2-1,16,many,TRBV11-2,TGTGCCAGCAGCTTAGGGTTTGCGCCATCCTACAATGAGCAGTTCTTC,CASSLGFAPSYNEQFF
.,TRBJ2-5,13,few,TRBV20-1,TGCAGTGCTAGCGCGGCCAGCCAAGAGACCCAGTACTTC,CSASAASQETQYF
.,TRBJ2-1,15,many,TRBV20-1,TGCAGTGGAAGAGATAGCGGCCCCTCCTACAATGAGCAGTTCTTC,CSGRDSGPSYNEQFF
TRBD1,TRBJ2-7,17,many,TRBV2,TGTGCCAGCAGTGAAGATCCGGGACAGAGAAGAGCCTACGAGCAGTACTTC,CASSEDPGQRRAYEQYF
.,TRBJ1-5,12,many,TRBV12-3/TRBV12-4,TGTGCCAGCAGTTTTGGAAATCAGCCCCAGCATTTT,CASSFGNQPQHF
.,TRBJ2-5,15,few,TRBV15,TGTGCCACCAGCAGAGAGGGCCTGGGCGGAAGGGCCCAGTACTTC,CATSREGLGGRAQYF
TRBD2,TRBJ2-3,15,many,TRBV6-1,TGTGCCAGCAGTGTTTTACTAGCGGGAACAGATACGCAGTATTTT,CASSVLLAGTDTQYF
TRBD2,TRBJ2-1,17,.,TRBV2,TGTGCCAGCAGTGTATCCACAGGGACTAGCGACAAAAACATTCAGTTCTTC,CASSVSTGTSDKNIQFF
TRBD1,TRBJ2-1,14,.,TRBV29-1,TGCAGCACCGGCCGGGACAGGGGTTACAATGAGCAGTTCTTC,CSTGRDRGYNEQFF
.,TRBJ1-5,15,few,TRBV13,TGTGCCAGCAGCTCAAAAAGGACCGGCAATCAGCCCCAGCATTTT,CASSSKRTGNQPQHF
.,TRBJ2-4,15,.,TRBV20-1,TGCAGTGCTAGAGATGATGGGCAGTCCAAAAACATTCAGTACTTC,CSARDDGQSKNIQYF
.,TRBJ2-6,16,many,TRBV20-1,TGCAGTGCTAGATTCTCCGGTCACTCTGGGGCCAACGTCCTGACTTTC,CSARFSGHSGANVLTF
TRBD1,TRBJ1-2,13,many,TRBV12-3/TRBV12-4,TGTGCCAGCACCTTGGGACAGGGGGGCGGCTACACCTTC,CASTLGQGGGYTF
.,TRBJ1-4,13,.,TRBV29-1,TGCAGTGGTTCGGGACATCCTGAGGGAAAACTGTTTTTT,CSGSGHPEGKLFF
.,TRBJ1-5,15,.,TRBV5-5,TGTGCCAGCAGCTCGGGGACGGTAAGCAATCAGCCCCAGCATTTT,CASSSGTVSNQPQHF
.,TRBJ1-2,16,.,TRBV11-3,TGTGCCAGCAGCTCCCAAGACACTATCCGGGACTATGGCTACACCTTC,CASSSQDTIRDYGYTF
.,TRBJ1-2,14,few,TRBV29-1,TGCAGCGTTGAAGGATCATCTCCAGGAGGGGGCTACACCTTC,CSVEGSSPGGGYTF
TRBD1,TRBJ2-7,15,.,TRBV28,TGTGCCAGCAGTTCGACAGGGATGAGCTCCTACGAGCAGTACTTC,CASSSTGMSSYEQYF
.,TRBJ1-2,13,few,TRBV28,TGTGCCAGCAGTTTCAGTGAGGACTATGGCTACACCTTC,CASSFSEDYGYTF
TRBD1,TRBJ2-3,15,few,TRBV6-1,TGTGCCAGCAGCGACAGGGGCGCGGGCGTAGATACGCAGTATTTT,CASSDRGAGVDTQYF
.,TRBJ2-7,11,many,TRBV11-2,TGTGCCAGCAGCGCCCAGTACGAGCAGTACTTC,CASSAQYEQYF
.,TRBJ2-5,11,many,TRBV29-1,TGCAGCGGAGGGGGGACAGAGACCCAGTACTTC,CSGGGTETQYF